Listed here are 15 T cell receptor beta chains from one sample, sequenced in a study of T-cell memory formation after mild COVID-19. TCRdb reprocessed the 5' RACE reads via MiXCR and lists one record per CDR3 protein. The sample has fewer than 350,000 distinct CDR3 sequences; roughly 18% are singletons. The specimen sequenced was PBMCs or a T cell subset sorted from them (not recorded which). Receptors originate from a man aged 18 to 30 who had mild COVID-19 (a few samples of this study predate the infection). Cell type and time point are not known.

There are a few counts of this clonotype. V and J are TRBV6-5 and TRBJ2-3; 9 bases line up with TRBD1. CDR1 is MNHEY, CDR2 SVGAGI, per germline. The CDR3 loop spans 15 amino acids. V lost 5 bases to trimming and J lost 10 bases; unmatched junction nucleotides: 13. The chain's CDR3 is CASSVGQGNYRAQYF. CDR3 DNA: TGTGCCAGCAGTGTTGGACAGGGGAATTACCGGGCGCAGTATTTT.

This clonotype occurred a few times. The V and J genes are TRBV24-1 and TRBJ2-5; a possible D gene is TRBD1 (6 bases). The CDR3 covers 16 residues. CDR1 is KGHDR and CDR2 is SFDVKD in the germline V gene. The V end lost 5 bases, the J end lost 1 base, and 16 bases lay between the germline ends. The CDR3 reads CATSGALQGTQETQYF. The CDR3, as DNA: TGTGCCACCAGTGGTGCCTTACAGGGTACCCAAGAGACCCAGTACTTC.

CDR3 in DNA: TGTGCCAGCAGTTACTCCATCGACGGGACTAGCGGTAACATTCAGTACTTC. It is translated as CASSYSIDGTSGNIQYF. The gene calls are TRBV6-5 and TRBJ2-4; the match to TRBD2 covers 11 bases. The CDR3 consists of 17 residues. Germline CDR1 reads MNHEY; CDR2 reads SVGAGI. Trimming at V came to 0 bases and at J to 7 bases, leaving 8 bases not matched to a gene.

A few counts support this clonotype. The rearrangement uses TRBV7-9 and TRBJ2-7, with D tentatively TRBD1 (5 bases). V was clipped by 3 bases and J by 2 bases, with 14 bases between them. Germline V lookup: CDR1 SEHNR, CDR2 FQNEAQ (reference sequence). The CDR3 has 15 residues. CDR3 loop: CASSFVSGQPYEQYF. DNA of the CDR3: TGTGCCAGCAGCTTTGTTTCAGGGCAGCCCTACGAGCAGTACTTC.

Here the CDR3 DNA reads TGTGCCAGCTCCGGACAGGCCCTCGGCTACACCTTC. It translates to CASSGQALGYTF. V and J are TRBV6-5 and TRBJ1-2; 7 nucleotides line up with TRBD1. CDR3 length: 12 residues. CDR1 is MNHEY and CDR2 is SVGAGI in the germline V gene. The V segment lost 8 bases and the J segment 8 bases; nucleotides outside the gene matches: 8.

The V and J genes are TRBV5-1 and TRBJ1-2; a weak D match, TRBD1 (6 bases). CDR3 length: 14 amino acids. V dropped 0 bases and J dropped 4 bases, with 10 bases sitting between them. Germline V gene data show CDR1 as SGHRS and CDR2 as YFSETQ. CDR3 in amino acids: CASSLGTGTYGYTF. Written as DNA, the CDR3 is TGCGCCAGCAGCTTGGGTACAGGGACCTATGGCTACACCTTC.

This clonotype was seen a few times. The V gene is TRBV9, the J gene TRBJ2-3; D call uncertain. Germline V gene sequence: CDR1 SGDLS, CDR2 YYNGEE. The V gene lost 4 bases and the J gene lost 1 base, with 10 bases spanning the gap. CDR3 length: 14 amino acids. This chain's CDR3 is CASSPFQGTDTQYF. CDR3 coding DNA: TGTGCCAGCAGCCCCTTTCAGGGCACAGATACGCAGTATTTT.

The chain is built from TRBV6-1 and TRBJ1-2; 8 nucleotides align to TRBD1. Germline assignment: CDR1 MNHNS and CDR2 SASEGT. There are 15 residues in the CDR3. Trimming cost V 6 bases and J 0 bases; bases outside gene matches: 6. CDR3: CASRGTGDSNYGYTF. DNA for the CDR3: TGTGCCAGCAGGGGGACAGGCGACTCTAACTATGGCTACACCTTC.

The chain employs TRBV20-1 and TRBJ1-2, with TRBD1 matching 11 bases. The germline V gene encodes CDR1 DFQATT and CDR2 SNEGSKA (reference sequence). The CDR3 sequence is 12 residues long. Trimming removed 6 bases from V and 8 bases from J; junction bases left unmatched: 5. The DNA for the CDR3 is TGCAGTGCAACGGACAGGGGGCACGGCTACACCTTC. Encoded protein: CSATDRGHGYTF.

The chain has TRBV7-9 and TRBJ1-4; TRBD1 agrees at 7 bases. Germline trimming cut 5 bases from V and 8 bases from J; bases unmatched to any gene: 8. The germline gives CDR1 SEHNR, CDR2 FQNEAQ (reference sequence). This CDR3 has 14 residues. The CDR3 loop reads CASSPNTGAEKLFF. The DNA of the CDR3 is TGTGCCAGCAGCCCAAATACAGGGGCGGAAAAACTGTTTTTT.

The genes are TRBV4-1 and TRBJ2-3; 7 bases are shared with TRBD2. V lost 0 bases to trimming and J lost 1 base; unmatched junction nucleotides: 4. CDR1 MGHRA and CDR2 YSYEKL come from the germline V gene. The CDR3 loop spans 16 amino acids. As DNA, the CDR3 is TGCGCCAGCAGCCAAGAGCACAGCGGGGGCACAGATACGCAGTATTTT. Its protein is CASSQEHSGGTDTQYF.

The V call is TRBV2, the J call TRBJ2-3; either TRBD1 or TRBD2 may supply D (6 bases each). Per the germline V gene, CDR1 is SNHLY and CDR2 is FYNNEI. V was clipped by 3 bases and J by 7 bases, with 14 bases between them. CDR3 length: 14 amino acids. Written as DNA, the CDR3 is TGTGCCAGCAGTGACACGGGGGCGGTAAATACGCAGTATTTT. Protein: CASSDTGAVNTQYF.

Ten or more counts support this clonotype. The rearrangement uses TRBV7-2 and TRBJ2-1, with 10 nucleotides matching TRBD2. This CDR3 is built from 18 residues. Germline loops: CDR1 SGHTA, CDR2 FQGNSA. Trimming cost V 5 bases and J 0 bases; bases outside gene matches: 10. DNA of the CDR3: TGTGCCAGCAGCCTCGCCGTAGCGGGGGGAGACTCCTACAATGAGCAGTTCTTC. This gives the protein CASSLAVAGGDSYNEQFF.

The V and J genes are TRBV7-2 and TRBJ2-3, with TRBD2 matching 12 bases. This CDR3 region has 17 residues. Germline V gene lookup returns CDR1 SGHTA and CDR2 FQGNSA. V was pared by 5 bases and J by 8 bases, with 14 bases of the junction left unmatched. DNA of the CDR3: TGTGCCAGCAGCACTAGCGGGCTAGCGGGGGGGAGGCTTACGCAGTATTTT. It encodes CASSTSGLAGGRLTQYF.

This clonotype was picked up a small number of times. The rearrangement links TRBV9 to TRBJ1-6, with D tentatively TRBD1 (6 bases). The CDR3 covers 15 residues. The V gene lost 1 base and the J gene lost 8 bases, with 13 bases spanning the gap. The V gene's germline CDR1 is SGDLS and CDR2 YYNGEE. The DNA for the CDR3 is TGTGCCAGCAGCGTATCAGGGGACATGGATTCACCCCTCCACTTT. Translating gives CASSVSGDMDSPLHF.